The T cell receptor (beta chain) described here comes from a study of blood T cell repertoires in COVID-19. Across the study: From the United States, Italy and Spain came samples of acute and convalescent COVID-19.

This clone occurred once. Original analysis: From reference gene primer amplification, estimates of nucleated cell counts were derived. Produced via immunoSEQ multiplex PCR; TCRdb's table is partial and in-frame only. Clonal size and the V and J genes are those of that table, whereas D and trimming came from the DNA. The repertoire consists of hundreds of thousands of clones, with 70% to 90% occurring once and the leading ten covering 0.95% to 1%. This TCR was sampled from a woman aged 40 to 50 who had recovered from COVID-19. The sample comprised peripheral blood.

This CDR3 reads CASSYPVAEAFF. DNA of the CDR3: TGTGCCAGCAGTTACCCCGTTGCTGAAGCTTTCTTT. The chain joins TRBV6-2 or TRBV6-3 to TRBJ1-1; unclear D gene. With 2 bases removed from V and 6 bases from J, the gap between germline ends came to 7 bases. Germline lookup yields CDR1 MNHEY and CDR2 SVGEGT. The CDR3 sequence is 12 residues long.